This is a list of T cell receptor beta chains from one sample in a study of blood T cell repertoires in COVID-19. Clones were read by immunoSEQ multiplex PCR, and TCRdb kept only the in-frame ones, dropping some. The sample comprises around 70,000 clones, over 85% of which are singletons, and 1.4% to 1.5% rests with the top ten. Sequenced input: peripheral blood. Receptors originate from a man in his forties or fifties with acute or convalescent COVID-19. Both conserved end residues are part of each CDR3. Fields, in order: clone size, V gene, J gene, D gene, CDR3 protein, CDR3 DNA. A D gene is named only where the DNA matches it firmly. Some rows mark clone size as missing; the rest say once, few, many or name a class of expanded clone.

clone size: NA
V gene: TRBV9
J gene: TRBJ2-3
D gene: TRBD2
CDR3 protein: CASSVVAGGQADTQYF
CDR3 DNA: TGTGCCAGCAGCGTAGTAGCGGGGGGCCAGGCAGATACGCAGTATTTT

clone size: NA
V gene: TRBV12-3/TRBV12-4
J gene: TRBJ2-1
D gene: TRBD2
CDR3 protein: CASLGTRVNEQFF
CDR3 DNA: TGTGCCAGCTTAGGGACTAGGGTCAATGAGCAGTTCTTC

clone size: NA
V gene: TRBV5-1
J gene: TRBJ1-2
D gene: NA
CDR3 protein: CASKEALNYGYTF
CDR3 DNA: TGCGCCAGCAAGGAGGCCCTAAACTATGGCTACACCTTC

clone size: once
V gene: TRBV9
J gene: TRBJ2-2
D gene: TRBD2
CDR3 protein: CASSSLTSGSLGELFF
CDR3 DNA: TGTGCCAGCAGCTCCCTGACTAGCGGGAGTCTCGGGGAGCTGTTTTTT

clone size: NA
V gene: TRBV5-1
J gene: TRBJ2-2
D gene: TRBD2
CDR3 protein: CASSDGLAGGTNTGELFF
CDR3 DNA: TGCGCCAGCAGCGACGGACTAGCGGGAGGTACTAACACCGGGGAGCTGTTTTTT

clone size: once
V gene: TRBV2
J gene: TRBJ2-1
D gene: NA
CDR3 protein: CAGGAAYNEQFF
CDR3 DNA: TGTGCCGGGGGGGCGGCCTACAATGAGCAGTTCTTC

clone size: NA
V gene: TRBV28
J gene: TRBJ1-5
D gene: TRBD1
CDR3 protein: CASSSALRGLVEPQHF
CDR3 DNA: TGTGCCAGCAGTTCCGCCCTCAGGGGGCTGGTGGAGCCCCAGCATTTT

clone size: NA
V gene: TRBV9
J gene: TRBJ2-1
D gene: TRBD1
CDR3 protein: CASSVAGTGYEQFF
CDR3 DNA: TGTGCCAGCAGCGTAGCCGGGACAGGGTATGAGCAGTTCTTC

clone size: few
V gene: TRBV5-4
J gene: TRBJ1-1
D gene: NA
CDR3 protein: CASSHPGGARLRGAEAFF
CDR3 DNA: TGTGCCAGCAGCCACCCGGGGGGGGCCCGCCTAAGGGGCGCTGAAGCTTTCTTT

clone size: NA
V gene: TRBV7-3
J gene: TRBJ2-2
D gene: TRBD2
CDR3 protein: CASSLLGGRWNTGELFF
CDR3 DNA: TGTGCCAGCAGCTTACTAGGCGGGAGGTGGAACACCGGGGAGCTGTTTTTT

clone size: NA
V gene: TRBV6-2/TRBV6-3
J gene: TRBJ2-1
D gene: TRBD1
CDR3 protein: CASNPGTGIHNEQFF
CDR3 DNA: TGTGCCAGCAACCCCGGGACAGGAATTCACAATGAGCAGTTCTTC

clone size: NA
V gene: TRBV28
J gene: TRBJ2-5
D gene: TRBD1
CDR3 protein: CASSLQGALETQYF
CDR3 DNA: TGTGCCAGCAGTCTACAGGGGGCTTTGGAGACCCAGTACTTC

clone size: once
V gene: TRBV28
J gene: TRBJ2-1
D gene: TRBD2
CDR3 protein: CASSPGLVGYNEQFF
CDR3 DNA: TGTGCCAGCAGTCCCGGACTAGTAGGGTACAATGAGCAGTTCTTC

clone size: NA
V gene: TRBV28
J gene: TRBJ1-2
D gene: TRBD1
CDR3 protein: CASSSGTGRNYGYTF
CDR3 DNA: TGTGCCAGCAGTTCCGGGACAGGGAGGAACTATGGCTACACCTTC

clone size: NA
V gene: TRBV7-2
J gene: TRBJ2-7
D gene: NA
CDR3 protein: CASSLEDFFEQYF
CDR3 DNA: TGTGCCAGCAGCTTAGAAGACTTCTTCGAGCAGTACTTC

clone size: few
V gene: TRBV3-1/TRBV3-2
J gene: TRBJ2-1
D gene: TRBD2
CDR3 protein: CASSQGLAAYNEQFF
CDR3 DNA: TGTGCCAGCAGCCAAGGACTAGCGGCTTACAATGAGCAGTTCTTC

clone size: few
V gene: TRBV6-2/TRBV6-3
J gene: TRBJ1-5
D gene: NA
CDR3 protein: CASSYSGTLSNQPQHF
CDR3 DNA: TGTGCCAGCAGTTACTCGGGGACACTGAGCAATCAGCCCCAGCATTTT

clone size: NA
V gene: TRBV4-3
J gene: TRBJ2-2
D gene: NA
CDR3 protein: CASSQADWNTGELFF
CDR3 DNA: TGCGCCAGCAGCCAAGCGGACTGGAACACCGGGGAGCTGTTTTTT